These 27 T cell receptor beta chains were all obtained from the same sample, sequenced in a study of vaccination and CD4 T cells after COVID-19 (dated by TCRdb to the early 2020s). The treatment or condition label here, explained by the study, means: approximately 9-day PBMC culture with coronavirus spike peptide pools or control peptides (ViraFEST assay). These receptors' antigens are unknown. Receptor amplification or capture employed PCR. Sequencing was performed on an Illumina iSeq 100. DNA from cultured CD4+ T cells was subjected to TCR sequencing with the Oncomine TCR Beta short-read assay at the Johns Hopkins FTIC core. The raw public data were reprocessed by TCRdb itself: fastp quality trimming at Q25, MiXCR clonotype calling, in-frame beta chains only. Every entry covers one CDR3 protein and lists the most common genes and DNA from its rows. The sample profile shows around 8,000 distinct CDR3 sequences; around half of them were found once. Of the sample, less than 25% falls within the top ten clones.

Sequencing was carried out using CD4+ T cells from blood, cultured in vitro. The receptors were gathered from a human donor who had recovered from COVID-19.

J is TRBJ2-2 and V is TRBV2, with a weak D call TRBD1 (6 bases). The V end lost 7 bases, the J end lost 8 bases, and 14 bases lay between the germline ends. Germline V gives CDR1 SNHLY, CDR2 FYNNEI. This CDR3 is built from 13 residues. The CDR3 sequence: CASTRGLPGELFF. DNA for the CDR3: TGTGCCAGCACTAGGGGGTTACCGGGGGAGCTGTTTTTT.

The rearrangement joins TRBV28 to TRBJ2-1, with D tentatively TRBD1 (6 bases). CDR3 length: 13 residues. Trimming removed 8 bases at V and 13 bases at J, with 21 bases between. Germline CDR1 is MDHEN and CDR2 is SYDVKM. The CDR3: CASHPPTGLGQFF. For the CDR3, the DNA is TGTGCCAGCCACCCCCCAACAGGGTTAGGTCAGTTCTTC.

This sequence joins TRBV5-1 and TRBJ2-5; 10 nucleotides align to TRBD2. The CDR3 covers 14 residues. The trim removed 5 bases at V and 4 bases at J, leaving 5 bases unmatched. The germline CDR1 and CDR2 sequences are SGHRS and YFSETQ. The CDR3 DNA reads TGCGCCAGCAGGGATCCTAGCGGGGGAGAGACCCAGTACTTC. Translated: CASRDPSGGETQYF.

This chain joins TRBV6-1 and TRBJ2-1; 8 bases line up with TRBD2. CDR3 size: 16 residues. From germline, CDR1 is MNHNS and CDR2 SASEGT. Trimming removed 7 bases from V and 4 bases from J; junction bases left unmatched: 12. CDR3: CASTYGGGVGYNEQFF. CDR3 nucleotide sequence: TGTGCCAGCACCTACGGGGGGGGAGTGGGTTACAATGAGCAGTTCTTC.

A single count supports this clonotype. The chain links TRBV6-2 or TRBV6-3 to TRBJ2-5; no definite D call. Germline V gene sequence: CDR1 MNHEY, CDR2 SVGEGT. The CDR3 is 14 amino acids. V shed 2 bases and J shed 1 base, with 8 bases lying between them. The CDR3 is CASSYEGSQETQYF. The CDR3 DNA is TGTGCCAGCAGTTACGAAGGGTCCCAAGAGACCCAGTACTTC.

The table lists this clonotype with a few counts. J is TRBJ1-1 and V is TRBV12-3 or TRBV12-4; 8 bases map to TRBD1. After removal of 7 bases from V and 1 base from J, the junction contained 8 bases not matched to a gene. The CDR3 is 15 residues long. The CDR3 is CASITGTGWNTEAFF. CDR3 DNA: TGTGCCAGCATTACCGGGACAGGTTGGAACACTGAAGCTTTCTTT.

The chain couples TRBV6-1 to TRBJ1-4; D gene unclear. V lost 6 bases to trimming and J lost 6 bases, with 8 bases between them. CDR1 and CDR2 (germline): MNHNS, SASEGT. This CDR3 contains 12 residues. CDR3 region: CASSGLDEKLFF. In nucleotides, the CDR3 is TGTGCCAGCAGCGGCTTGGATGAAAAACTGTTTTTT.

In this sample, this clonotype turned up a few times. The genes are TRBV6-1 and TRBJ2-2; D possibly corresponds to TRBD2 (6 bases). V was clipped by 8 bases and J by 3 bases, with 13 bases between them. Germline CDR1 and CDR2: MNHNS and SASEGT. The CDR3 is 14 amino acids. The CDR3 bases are TGTGCCAGCTTGGGGGGACGATACACCGGGGAGCTGTTTTTT. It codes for CASLGGRYTGELFF.

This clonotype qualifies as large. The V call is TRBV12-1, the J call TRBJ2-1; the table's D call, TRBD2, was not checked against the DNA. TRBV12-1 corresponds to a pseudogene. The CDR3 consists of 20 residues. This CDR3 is CASSLYVKGRLTQIYNEQFF. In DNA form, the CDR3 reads TGTGCCAGCAGCTTGTATGTAAAAGGGAGATTAACCCAAATCTACAATGAGCAGTTCTTC.

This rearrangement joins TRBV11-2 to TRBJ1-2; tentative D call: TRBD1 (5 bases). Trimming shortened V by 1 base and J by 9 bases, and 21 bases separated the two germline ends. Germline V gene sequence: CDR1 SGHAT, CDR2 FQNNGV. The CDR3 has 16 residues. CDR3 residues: CASSLVQRAGADRYTF. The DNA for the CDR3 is TGTGCCAGCAGCTTAGTCCAGCGAGCCGGGGCGGATCGCTACACCTTC.

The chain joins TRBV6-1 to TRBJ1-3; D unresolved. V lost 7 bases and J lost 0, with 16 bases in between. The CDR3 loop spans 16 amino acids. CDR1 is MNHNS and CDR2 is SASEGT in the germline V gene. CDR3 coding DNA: TGTGCCAGCACCCAAGCACCCAGGAGCTCTGGAAACACCATATATTTT. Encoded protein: CASTQAPRSSGNTIYF.

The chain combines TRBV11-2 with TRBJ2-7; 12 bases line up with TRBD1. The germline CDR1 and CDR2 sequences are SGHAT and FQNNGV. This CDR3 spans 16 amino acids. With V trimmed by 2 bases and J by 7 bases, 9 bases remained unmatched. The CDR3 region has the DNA TGTGCCAGCAGCTTACGACCCGGGACAGGGGGCGGTGAGCAGTACTTC. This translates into CASSLRPGTGGGEQYF.

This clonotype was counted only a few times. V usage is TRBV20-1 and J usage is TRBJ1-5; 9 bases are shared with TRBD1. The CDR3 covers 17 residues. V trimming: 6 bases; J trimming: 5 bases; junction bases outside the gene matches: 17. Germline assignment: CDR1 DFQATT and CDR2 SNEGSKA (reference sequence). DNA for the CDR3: TGCAGTGCCGTACCCGCCACAGGGGGCCCGCTTGATCAGCCCCAGCATTTT. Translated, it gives CSAVPATGGPLDQPQHF.

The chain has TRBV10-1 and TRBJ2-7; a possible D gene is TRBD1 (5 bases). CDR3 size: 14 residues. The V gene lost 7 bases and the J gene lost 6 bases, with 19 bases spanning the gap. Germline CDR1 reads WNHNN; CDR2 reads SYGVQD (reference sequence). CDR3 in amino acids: CASNGETAKGEQYF. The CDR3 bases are TGCGCCAGCAATGGTGAGACAGCCAAGGGCGAGCAGTACTTC.

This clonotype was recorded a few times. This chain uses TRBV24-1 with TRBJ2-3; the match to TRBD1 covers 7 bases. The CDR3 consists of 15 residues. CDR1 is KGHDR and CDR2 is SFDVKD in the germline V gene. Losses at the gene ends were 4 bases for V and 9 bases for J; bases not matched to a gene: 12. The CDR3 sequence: CATSDSGTAQITQYF. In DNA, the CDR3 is TGTGCCACCAGTGACTCTGGGACAGCCCAGATCACGCAGTATTTT.

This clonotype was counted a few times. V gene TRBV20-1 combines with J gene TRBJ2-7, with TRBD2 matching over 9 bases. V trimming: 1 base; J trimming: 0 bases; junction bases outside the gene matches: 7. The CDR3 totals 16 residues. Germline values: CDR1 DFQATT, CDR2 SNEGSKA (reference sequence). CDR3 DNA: TGCAGTGCTAGAGTCGGGACTAGCTCCAGCTCCTACGAGCAGTACTTC. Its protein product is CSARVGTSSSSYEQYF.

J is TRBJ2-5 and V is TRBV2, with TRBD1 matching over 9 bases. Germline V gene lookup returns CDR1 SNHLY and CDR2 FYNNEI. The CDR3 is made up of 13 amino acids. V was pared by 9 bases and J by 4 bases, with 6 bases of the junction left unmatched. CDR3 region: CARGTGGRETQYF. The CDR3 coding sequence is TGTGCCAGGGGCACAGGGGGCCGAGAGACCCAGTACTTC.

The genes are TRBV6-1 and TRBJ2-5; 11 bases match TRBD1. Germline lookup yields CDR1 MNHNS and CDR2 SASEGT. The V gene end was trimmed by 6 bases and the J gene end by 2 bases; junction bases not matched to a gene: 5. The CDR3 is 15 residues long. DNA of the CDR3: TGTGCCAGCAGCTTGGGGACAGGGGGGCAAGAGACCCAGTACTTC. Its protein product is CASSLGTGGQETQYF.

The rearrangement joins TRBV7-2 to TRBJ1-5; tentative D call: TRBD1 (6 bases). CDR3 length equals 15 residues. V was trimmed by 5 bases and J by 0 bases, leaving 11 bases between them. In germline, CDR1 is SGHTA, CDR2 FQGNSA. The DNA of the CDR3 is TGTGCCAGCAGCAGCAGGGGTTATAGCAATCAGCCCCAGCATTTT. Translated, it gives CASSSRGYSNQPQHF.

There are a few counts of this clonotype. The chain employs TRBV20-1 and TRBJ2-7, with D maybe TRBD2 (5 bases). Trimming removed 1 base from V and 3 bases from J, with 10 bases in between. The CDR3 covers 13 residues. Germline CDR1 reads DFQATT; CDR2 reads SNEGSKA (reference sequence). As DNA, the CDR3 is TGCAGTGCTAGAGCGCGGACTGGCTACGAGCAGTACTTC. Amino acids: CSARARTGYEQYF.

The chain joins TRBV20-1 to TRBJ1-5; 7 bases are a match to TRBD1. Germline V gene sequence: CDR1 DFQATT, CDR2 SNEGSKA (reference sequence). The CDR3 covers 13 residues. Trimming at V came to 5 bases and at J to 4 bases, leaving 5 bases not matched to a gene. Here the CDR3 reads CSAPGTDNQPQHF. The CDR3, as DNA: TGCAGTGCTCCCGGGACAGATAATCAGCCCCAGCATTTT.

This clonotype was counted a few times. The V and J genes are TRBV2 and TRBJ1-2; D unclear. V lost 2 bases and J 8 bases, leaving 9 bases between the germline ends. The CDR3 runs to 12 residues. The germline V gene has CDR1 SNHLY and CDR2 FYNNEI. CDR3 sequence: CASSESGIGYTF. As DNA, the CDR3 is TGTGCCAGCAGTGAATCGGGTATCGGCTACACCTTC.

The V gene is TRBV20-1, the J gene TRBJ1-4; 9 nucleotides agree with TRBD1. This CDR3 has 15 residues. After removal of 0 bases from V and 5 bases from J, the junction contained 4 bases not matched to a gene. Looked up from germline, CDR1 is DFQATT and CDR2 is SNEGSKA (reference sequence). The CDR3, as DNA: TGCAGTGCTAGAGATCTGGGGACAGGGAATGAAAAACTGTTTTTT. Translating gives CSARDLGTGNEKLFF.

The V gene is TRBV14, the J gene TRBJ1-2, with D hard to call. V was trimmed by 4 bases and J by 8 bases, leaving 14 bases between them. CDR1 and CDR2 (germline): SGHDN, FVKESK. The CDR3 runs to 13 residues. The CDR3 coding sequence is TGTGCCAGCAGCCTCGAAACCCACCGGGGCTACACCTTC. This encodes CASSLETHRGYTF.

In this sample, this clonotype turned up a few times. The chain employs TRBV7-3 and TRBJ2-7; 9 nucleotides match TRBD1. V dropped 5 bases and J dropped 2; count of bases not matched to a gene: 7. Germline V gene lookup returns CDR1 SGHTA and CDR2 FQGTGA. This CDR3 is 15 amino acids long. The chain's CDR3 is CASSPTGGNPYEQYF. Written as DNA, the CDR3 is TGTGCCAGCAGCCCGACAGGGGGTAATCCCTACGAGCAGTACTTC.

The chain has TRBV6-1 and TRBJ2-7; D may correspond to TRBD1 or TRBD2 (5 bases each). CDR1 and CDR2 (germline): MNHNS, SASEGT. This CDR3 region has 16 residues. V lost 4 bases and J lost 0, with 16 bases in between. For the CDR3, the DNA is TGTGCCAGCAGTGGGGGTCGGGGCAGGCCCTCCTACGAGCAGTACTTC. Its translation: CASSGGRGRPSYEQYF.

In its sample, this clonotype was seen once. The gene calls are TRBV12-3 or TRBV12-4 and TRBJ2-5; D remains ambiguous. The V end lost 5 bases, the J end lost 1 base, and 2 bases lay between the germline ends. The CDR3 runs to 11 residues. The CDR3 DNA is TGTGCCAGCAGTGCCCAAGAGACCCAGTACTTC. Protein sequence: CASSAQETQYF.